These T cell receptor beta chains were read from a single sample in a study of T cells in Graves' hyperthyroidism and ophthalmopathy. MiXCR was run by TCRdb on the multiplex PCR reads, yielding one entry per CDR3 protein. The sample shows approximately 420,000 distinct CDR3 sequences, roughly an eighth of them seen only once. The sequenced sample consisted of blood. Receptor source: a woman aged 18-29 years with Graves' hyperthyroidism. The CDR3 runs from the conserved cysteine through the conserved F or W. Fields, in order: D gene, clone size, V gene, CDR3 length, J gene, CDR3 protein. The D gene is left open where the match is weak. Expanded clones are given a class, and other clones once, few, many or no size at all.

NA,many,TRBV30,14,TRBJ2-3,CAWSRNSGTDTQYF
NA,few,TRBV9,13,TRBJ1-1,CASSVTQGREAFF
NA,NA,TRBV28,14,TRBJ1-2,CAGSLTGARNGYTF
NA,NA,TRBV20-1,16,TRBJ2-7,CSARDPASRGRGEQYF
TRBD2,NA,TRBV5-1,19,TRBJ2-1,CASSFTGTSGRTPYNEQFF
NA,many,TRBV5-5,16,TRBJ2-7,CASSHHRRGRQDEQYF
TRBD2,NA,TRBV20-1,11,TRBJ2-1,CSVSGNNEQFF
TRBD2,few,TRBV7-6,17,TRBJ2-5,CASSLEGTSGSGETQYF
TRBD2,few,TRBV18,16,TRBJ2-7,CASSLRKAGGSDEQYF
NA,once,TRBV9,18,TRBJ2-6,CASSGTGQGSSGANVLTF
TRBD2,NA,TRBV3-1,17,TRBJ2-1,CASSPTGTSGSTNEQFF
TRBD1,few,TRBV30,13,TRBJ1-2,CAWRSAGGHGYTF
TRBD1,NA,TRBV9,16,TRBJ1-6,CASSPNPGQFNSPLHF
NA,many,TRBV27,15,TRBJ1-2,CATLETGLANYGYTF
NA,many,TRBV2,13,TRBJ1-3,CASSGTRQATIYF
NA,NA,TRBV9,15,TRBJ2-2,CASSVAGVPTGELFF
NA,many,TRBV28,14,TRBJ1-5,CASTPTGNNQPQHF
NA,many,TRBV29-1,12,TRBJ1-2,CSVRVANYGYTF
NA,many,TRBV3-1,15,TRBJ2-1,CASSQGTRGKYEQFF
TRBD2,many,TRBV11-1,13,TRBJ2-7,CASSRDYSYEQYF
TRBD1,many,TRBV11-2,13,TRBJ2-1,CASSFIRQGEQFF
TRBD2,few,TRBV19,14,TRBJ2-1,CASSSGGGYNEQFF
NA,many,TRBV20-1,14,TRBJ2-1,CSARRAGHTNEQFF
NA,NA,TRBV4-1,16,TRBJ2-3,CASSQGGRAGTDTQYF
TRBD2,NA,TRBV13,15,TRBJ2-7,CASSLGFGRANEQYF
NA,few,TRBV3-1,14,TRBJ2-2,CASSQVRQSGELFF
TRBD1,many,TRBV6-1,15,TRBJ2-1,CASSDQTGNYNEQFF